These 7 T cell receptor beta chains came from one sample sequenced in a study of T cells expressing NK-cell markers. Using the 5' RACE reads, TCRdb records one entry per CDR3 protein without DNA. Its table lists approximately 550,000 distinct CDR3 sequences. Sequencing was performed on blood T cells: a sorted CD56 or NKG2C T cell subset, CD4+ or CD8+ T cells, or bulk PBMC T cells (not recorded which). These receptor sequences come from a man aged 18 to 30 in good health.

This chain links TRBV25-1 with TRBJ2-7; TCRdb calls TRBD1, which cannot be checked without DNA. The germline CDR1 and CDR2 sequences are MGHDK and SYGVNS. The CDR3 spans 13 residues. CDR3 protein: CASQDRVSYEQYF.

The CDR3 loop reads CASSKAQDRVFVGLGTGELFF. V gene TRBV21-1 combines with J gene TRBJ2-2; TCRdb's D gene call, TRBD1, goes unchecked for lack of DNA. TRBV21-1 is noted as a pseudogene. The CDR3 loop spans 21 amino acids.

The CDR3 is CASSPWTGGSNTEAFF. J is TRBJ1-1 and V is TRBV7-6; TCRdb gives TRBD1 as the D gene, but with no DNA this cannot be confirmed. This CDR3 has 16 residues. Germline V gene sequence: CDR1 SGHVS, CDR2 FNYEAQ.

This rearrangement joins TRBV7-3 to TRBJ1-5; TCRdb selects TRBD1, and the lack of DNA leaves this call unchecked. The CDR3 is 16 amino acids. Germline loops: CDR1 SGHTA, CDR2 FQGTGA. The CDR3 reads CASSLNWLDRARPQHF.

This CDR3 is CASSLSSNSPLHF. This sequence joins TRBV6-5 and TRBJ1-6. This CDR3 spans 13 amino acids. The germline V gene has CDR1 MNHEY and CDR2 SVGAGI.

The rearrangement joins TRBV20-1 to TRBJ2-1; the TCRdb call, TRBD2, lacks DNA for checking. The CDR3 sequence is 14 residues long. Germline CDR1 is DFQATT and CDR2 is SNEGSKA (reference sequence). This CDR3 is CSARVGSGRNEQFF.

The chain carries TRBV4-3 and TRBJ2-1; the TRBD2 assignment by TCRdb is unverifiable without DNA. The CDR3 covers 16 residues. Germline lookup yields CDR1 LGHNA and CDR2 YSLEER. CDR3 residues: CASSQAPGLEYNEQFF.